This T cell receptor (beta chain) was obtained from a study of tumor-infiltrating lymphocytes in localized non-small cell lung cancer. Using immunoSEQ multiplex PCR, the repertoire was profiled, and TCRdb retains in-frame clones only, with some absent. Among more than 7,500 clones listed, more than 70% were seen once. This CDR3 contains 14 residues. J gave up 7 bases and V 5 bases, and 6 bases lay outside the gene matches. Looked up from germline, CDR1 is SGHAT and CDR2 is FQNNGV. The clonotype comes from a human donor with non-small cell lung cancer. The chain recombines TRBV11-2 with TRBJ2-7; the match to TRBD2 covers 12 bases. Specimen: lung tumor tissue. The CDR3 DNA reads as TGTGCCAGCAGCCCCCGACTAGCGGGAGTTGAGCAGTACTTC. This gives the protein CASSPRLAGVEQYF. Full variable domain (missing parts from reference TRBV11-2 and TRBJ2-7): EAGVAQSPRYKIIEKRQSVAFWCNPISGHATLYWYQQILGQGPKLLIQFQNNGVVDDSQLPKDRFSAERLKGVDSTLKIQPAKLEDSAVYLCASSPRLAGVEQYFGPGTRLTVT.